This record concerns one T cell receptor beta chain sequence. The sample carries other DNA sequences with the same CDR3. The data are from a study of OX40 agonist ivuxolimab in advanced cancers. Study summary: Participants could have had prior anti-PD-1, anti-PD-L1 or anti-CTLA-4 therapy, and 40% had some.

Only in-frame clones appear in the TCRdb table, and some are missing; sequencing was by immunoSEQ multiplex PCR. In the table there are approximately 60,000 clones, around 87% of which are singletons. The CDR3 loop spans 14 amino acids. The V end lost 4 bases, the J end lost 0 bases, and 9 bases lay between the germline ends. CDR1 and CDR2 (germline): MNHEY, SMNVEV (reference sequence). Sequenced here: CD4+ or CD8+ T cells sorted from blood, sampled in a trial of the OX40 agonist ivuxolimab. The chain uses TRBV27 and TRBJ1-2; D uncertain. The sequence was obtained from an adult with an advanced solid tumor such as melanoma, head and neck, liver or kidney cancer. CDR3 loop: CASSSRAANYGYTF. CDR3 nucleotides: TGTGCCAGCAGTTCCCGGGCCGCTAACTATGGCTACACCTTC.